What follows are 9 T cell receptor beta chains derived from one specimen sequenced in a study of blood T cells in healthy people across ages. Through a sample-barcoded 5' primer and a J-beta primer mix, a second PCR was run for about 7 to 12 cycles. TCRdb reprocessed the 5' RACE reads with MiXCR, giving one entry per CDR3 protein. The repertoire has 600,000 to 800,000 distinct CDR3 sequences, 45% to 60% of them found once; the top ten carry roughly 13%. Sequencing was done on a sample of blood. These receptors originate from a woman of 80 years or more in good health.

The chain carries TRBV27 and TRBJ2-7; D is unresolved. V lost 2 bases and J lost 5, with 10 bases in between. The CDR3 sequence is 13 residues long. Per germline, CDR1 MNHEY and CDR2 SMNVEV (reference sequence). The CDR3 sequence: CASSLRQPDEQYF. In DNA form, the CDR3 reads TGTGCCAGCAGTTTACGCCAGCCTGACGAGCAGTACTTC.

The rearrangement links TRBV6-1 to TRBJ2-1; maybe TRBD2 (6 bases). V was pared by 6 bases and J by 8 bases, with 11 bases between. Germline V gene lookup returns CDR1 MNHNS and CDR2 SASEGT. The CDR3 is 12 amino acids. The CDR3 loop reads CASRGLVYEQFF. CDR3 sequence (DNA): TGTGCCAGCAGGGGACTCGTTTATGAGCAGTTCTTC.

The table lists this clonotype with a few counts. The chain links TRBV28 to TRBJ2-3; D is perhaps TRBD2 (8 bases). The CDR3 has 12 amino acids. V lost 6 bases and J lost 11, with 15 bases in between. Germline V gives CDR1 MDHEN, CDR2 SYDVKM. The CDR3 sequence: CASRLTGTRQYF. In DNA form, the CDR3 reads TGTGCCAGCAGGTTGACAGGGACTAGGCAGTATTTT.

This clonotype was seen repeatedly, ten times or more. The V gene is TRBV28, the J gene TRBJ2-1; 9 positions match TRBD1. J was trimmed by 6 bases and V by 10 bases; bases with no gene match: 10. CDR1 is MDHEN and CDR2 is SYDVKM in the germline V gene. CDR3 size: 14 residues. The CDR3 region is CATIDRDRVNEQFF. CDR3 coding DNA: TGTGCCACTATAGACCGGGACAGGGTCAATGAGCAGTTCTTC.

This rearrangement joins TRBV18 to TRBJ2-1; no clear D gene. V lost 2 bases, J lost 5 bases, and 10 bases lay in between. The CDR3 has 14 amino acids. The germline V gene has CDR1 KGHSH and CDR2 LQKENI. CDR3: CASSPETGNNEQFF. The CDR3 DNA sequence: TGTGCCAGCTCACCAGAGACGGGCAACAATGAGCAGTTCTTC.

Of note for this clonotype: This may come from a read error, since a much larger clone is one base off. The V call is TRBV7-9, the J call TRBJ1-5; 7 bases agree with TRBD1. The CDR3 spans 14 residues. Germline CDR1 SEHNR, CDR2 FQNEAQ (reference sequence). CDR3 sequence (DNA): TGTGCCTGCAGCTTACCAGGGGGTAATCAGCCCCAGCATTTT. Its translation is CACSLPGGNQPQHF.

This clonotype was recorded a few times. This sequence joins TRBV28 and TRBJ2-7, with 7 bases fitting TRBD2. V lost 3 bases, J lost 4 bases, and 9 bases stayed unmatched. This CDR3 contains 15 residues. Germline CDR1 MDHEN, CDR2 SYDVKM. The CDR3 is CASSLGGTRAYEQYF. The CDR3 DNA reads TGTGCCAGCAGTTTGGGAGGGACCCGGGCATACGAGCAGTACTTC.

Only one count was recorded for this clonotype. V is TRBV29-1 and J is TRBJ1-5; TRBD1 agrees at 9 bases. The CDR3 loop spans 16 amino acids. Germline V gives CDR1 SQVTM, CDR2 ANQGSEA. J gave up 0 bases and V 6 bases, and 9 bases lay outside the gene matches. CDR3 sequence (DNA): TGCAGCGTATCCGGGACAGGGATATATAGCAATCAGCCCCAGCATTTT. Its translation is CSVSGTGIYSNQPQHF.

Comment on this clonotype: This may stem from a read error, because a much larger clone lies one nucleotide away. The V call is TRBV10-3, the J call TRBJ2-1; TRBD1 agrees at 9 bases. The J call may be wrong; the DNA end is better matched by TRBJ2-7. CDR3 length equals 14 residues. Looked up from germline, CDR1 is ENHRY and CDR2 is SYGVKD. As DNA, the CDR3 is TGTGCCATCAGCTCACAGGGGGCGGGCAATGAGCAGTACTTC. Its protein is CAISSQGAGNEQYF.